Below are 16 T cell receptor beta chains sequenced from a single sample in a study of T cell repertoires in cytomegalovirus infection. For these receptors, no antigen is known. TCRdb used MiXCR to reprocess the reads, holding one entry per CDR3 protein. This sample has under 850,000 distinct CDR3 sequences; roughly a third occur once, and the top ten carry roughly 18%. The sample consisted of cultured PBMCs, taken from culture after CMV antigen stimulation. The receptors were gathered from a human donor in good health (CMV status not recorded). Some clones in this sample may be carry-over from other donors' samples.

This chain joins TRBV7-9 and TRBJ2-3; the D call may be TRBD1 or TRBD2 (6 bases each). V lost 10 bases and J lost 1, with 15 bases in between. Looked up from germline, CDR1 is SEHNR and CDR2 is FQNEAQ (reference sequence). The CDR3 runs to 14 residues. CDR3 sequence (DNA): TGTGCCACGCGGAGGGGGTTCGGCACAGATACGCAGTATTTT. It is translated as CATRRGFGTDTQYF.

This clonotype was counted between two and nine times. The rearrangement links TRBV5-1 to TRBJ1-1; 7 nucleotides agree with TRBD1. The CDR3 sequence is 14 residues long. Germline V gene lookup returns CDR1 SGHRS and CDR2 YFSETQ. Trimming at V came to 4 bases and at J to 1 base, leaving 4 bases not matched to a gene. The CDR3 region is CASSQGGANTEAFF. The CDR3 DNA reads as TGCGCCAGCAGCCAGGGGGGGGCGAACACTGAAGCTTTCTTT.

The rearrangement joins TRBV27 to TRBJ2-3; 9 bases align to TRBD2. The length of the CDR3 is 16 residues. The V segment lost 5 bases and the J segment 2 bases; nucleotides outside the gene matches: 8. The germline V gene has CDR1 MNHEY and CDR2 SMNVEV (reference sequence). The CDR3 sequence is CASSVIAGALTDTQYF. The CDR3 DNA sequence: TGTGCCAGCAGTGTTATAGCGGGGGCTCTCACAGATACGCAGTATTTT.

This clonotype came up a few times. This chain connects TRBV2 to TRBJ1-2, with unresolved D. This CDR3 is built from 13 residues. Germline V gene lookup returns CDR1 SNHLY and CDR2 FYNNEI. Trimming stripped 4 bases from V and 2 bases from J, with 8 bases between. In DNA, the CDR3 is TGTGCCAGCAGTGGGAGGGAGAACTATGGCTACACCTTC. It yields the protein CASSGRENYGYTF.

The chain combines TRBV6-6 with TRBJ2-4; tentatively, D is TRBD2 (5 bases). Trimming cost V 3 bases and J 0 bases, with 15 bases left between them. The germline V gene has CDR1 MNHNY and CDR2 SVGAGI (reference sequence). The CDR3 runs to 17 residues. The CDR3 is CASSYRSAREAKNIQYF. The CDR3, as DNA: TGTGCCAGCAGTTATCGGTCCGCGAGGGAAGCCAAAAACATTCAGTACTTC.

J is TRBJ2-3 and V is TRBV6-2 or TRBV6-3; 7 positions match TRBD1. Per the germline V gene, CDR1 is MNHEY and CDR2 is SVGEGT. The CDR3 has 15 amino acids. Trimming at V came to 6 bases and at J to 2 bases, leaving 8 bases not matched to a gene. Here the CDR3 DNA reads TGTGCCAGCAGAACTCGGGACAGTCTCACAGATACGCAGTATTTT. Its protein product is CASRTRDSLTDTQYF.

This clonotype has ten or more counts. The rearrangement joins TRBV6-1 to TRBJ1-2; 10 bases match TRBD1. Germline V CDR1 and CDR2: MNHNS, SASEGT. This CDR3 comprises 11 residues. The V segment lost 3 bases and the J segment 14 bases; nucleotides outside the gene matches: 3. CDR3 amino acids: CASSESDRGTF. CDR3 DNA: TGTGCCAGCAGTGAGTCGGACAGGGGGACCTTC.

This chain links TRBV28 with TRBJ1-5; 8 bases fit TRBD1. V lost 6 bases, J lost 6 bases, and 10 bases stayed unmatched. The CDR3 is 15 amino acids. The germline V gene has CDR1 MDHEN and CDR2 SYDVKM. CDR3 DNA: TGTGCCAGCAGCCGCCGGACAGGGCTGGGTCAGCCCCAGCATTTT. It codes for CASSRRTGLGQPQHF. Using reference TRBV28 and TRBJ1-5 for the parts outside the CDR3, the full variable domain is DVKVTQSSRYLVKRTGEKVFLECVQDMDHENMFWYRQDPGLGLRLIYFSYDVKMKEKGDIPEGYSVSREKKERFSLILESASTNQTSMYLCASSRRTGLGQPQHFGDGTRLSIL.

This clonotype has only a few counts. The gene calls are TRBV28 and TRBJ1-5; perhaps TRBD1 as D (5 bases). In germline, CDR1 is MDHEN, CDR2 SYDVKM. V was cut by 7 bases and J by 0 bases, with 25 bases left in between. This CDR3 has 19 residues. CDR3 in amino acids: CASTTIPRAQDYSNQPQHF. The CDR3 coding sequence is TGTGCCAGCACCACCATCCCCAGGGCCCAAGATTATAGCAATCAGCCCCAGCATTTT.

Only a few counts were recorded for this clonotype. This chain joins TRBV6-6 and TRBJ2-4; D possibly matches TRBD1 or TRBD2 (7 bases each). CDR3 length equals 13 residues. Trimming removed 10 bases from V and 11 bases from J, with 21 bases in between. CDR1 and CDR2 (germline): MNHNY, SVGAGI (reference sequence). The DNA of the CDR3 is TGTGCCACCGGGGGGACCCCAGGGGGGGTTCAGTACTTC. Translating gives CATGGTPGGVQYF.

The chain has TRBV7-9 and TRBJ2-7; possibly TRBD1 for D (6 bases). The CDR3 consists of 15 residues. Germline CDR1 reads SEHNR; CDR2 reads FQNEAQ (reference sequence). The germline V and J ends were trimmed by 3 bases and 2 bases, with 14 bases remaining between them. CDR3 in amino acids: CASSFKGDKPYEQYF. Written as DNA, the CDR3 is TGTGCCAGCAGCTTCAAGGGGGACAAGCCCTACGAGCAGTACTTC.

This chain links TRBV7-8 with TRBJ2-3; D call uncertain. The V and J ends lost 2 bases and 1 base respectively, with 4 bases between them. CDR1 is SGHVS and CDR2 is FQNEAQ in the germline V gene. This CDR3 contains 13 residues. As DNA, the CDR3 is TGTGCCAGCAGCTTAATCCGCACAGATACGCAGTATTTT. Translating it yields CASSLIRTDTQYF.

CDR3 protein: CATSRPRDRGLDEQYF. DNA for the CDR3: TGTGCCACCAGCAGACCCCGGGACAGGGGGCTGGACGAGCAGTACTTC. This sequence joins TRBV15 and TRBJ2-7, with 12 bases fitting TRBD1. This CDR3 comprises 16 residues. CDR1 is LNHNV and CDR2 is YYDKDF in the germline V gene (reference sequence). V lost 2 bases, J lost 5 bases, and 7 bases stayed unmatched.

This clonotype was seen more than once but under ten times. The gene calls are TRBV4-3 and TRBJ2-5; 8 bases match TRBD1. Germline CDR1 and CDR2: LGHNA and YSLEER. CDR3 length: 16 amino acids. With 4 bases clipped from V and 2 bases from J, the junction kept 9 bases outside the gene matches. CDR3 loop: CASSLTGGDRQETQYF. The CDR3 DNA follows: TGCGCCAGCAGCCTAACAGGAGGGGACAGGCAAGAGACCCAGTACTTC.

V usage is TRBV5-4 and J usage is TRBJ1-1; no clear D. The CDR3 has 15 amino acids. Germline CDR1 is SGHNT and CDR2 is YYREEE (reference sequence). Trimming removed 1 base from V and 1 base from J, with 11 bases in between. This CDR3 is CASSLIPVWNTEAFF. As DNA, the CDR3 is TGTGCCAGCAGCTTGATTCCAGTATGGAACACTGAAGCTTTCTTT.

This clonotype was observed a handful of times. J is TRBJ2-6 and V is TRBV7-2; TRBD1 is a possible D gene (5 bases). The V and J ends lost 4 bases and 0 bases respectively, with 7 bases between them. There are 15 residues in the CDR3. The germline gives CDR1 SGHTA, CDR2 FQGNSA. The CDR3 loop is CASSSQDSGANVLTF. The CDR3 coding sequence is TGTGCCAGCAGCTCACAGGACTCTGGGGCCAACGTCCTGACTTTC.